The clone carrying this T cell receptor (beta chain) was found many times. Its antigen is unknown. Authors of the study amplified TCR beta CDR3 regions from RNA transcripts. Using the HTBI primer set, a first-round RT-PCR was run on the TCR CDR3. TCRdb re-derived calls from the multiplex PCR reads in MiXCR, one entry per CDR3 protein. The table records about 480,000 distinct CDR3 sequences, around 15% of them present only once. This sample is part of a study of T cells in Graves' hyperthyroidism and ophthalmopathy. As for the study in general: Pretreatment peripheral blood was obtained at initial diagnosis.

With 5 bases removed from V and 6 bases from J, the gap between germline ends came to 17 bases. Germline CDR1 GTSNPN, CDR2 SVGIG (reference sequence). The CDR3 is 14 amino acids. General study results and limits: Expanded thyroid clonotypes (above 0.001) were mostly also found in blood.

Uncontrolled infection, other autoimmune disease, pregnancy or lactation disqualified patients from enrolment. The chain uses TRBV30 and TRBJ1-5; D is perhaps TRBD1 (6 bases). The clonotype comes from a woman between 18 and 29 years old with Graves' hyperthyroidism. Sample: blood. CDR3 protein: CAWGGAQGVQPQHF. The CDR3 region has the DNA TGTGCCTGGGGGGGCGCACAGGGAGTTCAGCCCCAGCATTTT.